This T cell receptor beta chain was profiled in a study of PD-1 blockade in classical Hodgkin lymphoma (dated by TCRdb to between 2020 and 2021). Background for the entire study: Nivolumab dosing was 3 mg/kg intravenously every 2 weeks, continuing until either disease progression or unacceptable toxicity. A peripheral blood immune signature of response to PD-1 blockade in classical Hodgkin lymphoma was defined using TCR beta sequencing and CyTOF. Overall study results and their limits: Baseline TCR diversity was reported to be lower in newly diagnosed patients than in healthy donors and to be lower still in relapsed/refractory patients. Trial patients achieving complete response had baseline diversity similar to newly diagnosed patients, whereas partial responders and progressors had significantly lower diversity. The study covered only a single clinical trial cohort, and the causes of the repertoire differences, possibly disease activity or prior therapy, were still not defined. Lower diversity was seen in patients whose nivolumab began less than 1 year after ASCT, and these patients were left out of later analyses so that immune reconstitution would not confound the results. By C4D1, a significant rise was seen in CD4+ TCR diversity but not in CD8+ TCR diversity (p=0.0027 vs p=0.16), and the rise was most apparent among complete responders (p=0.02).

Taken from the germline V gene (reference sequence), the CDR1 and CDR2 loops are LNHDA and SQIVND. Inclusive of the bounding cysteine and phenylalanine, the CDR3 is 16 residues long. The read is trimmed to its CDR3 DNA, 48 bases read in frame from base 1. Trimming removed 1 base from V and 4 bases from J, leaving 14 bases between the germline ends. The sample's time point label, in plain terms: cycle 4 day 1 (C4D1), after six to seven weeks of nivolumab. Relapse after autologous stem cell transplantation had occurred in all trial patients, and cohorts A, B and C were distinguished by prior brentuximab vedotin exposure. Magnetic negative selection with a Miltenyi CD4+ T cell isolation kit was used to purify CD4+ T cells from thawed PBMCs. The trial cohort was composed of 56 patients with relapsed/refractory classical Hodgkin lymphoma, for whom complete response, partial response or progressive disease was recorded as best overall response. Single-agent nivolumab was administered to trial patients in the multi-cohort phase II CheckMate 205 trial. An independent review committee assessed best overall response by applying the 2007 International Working Group response criteria. Trial PBMCs were obtained immediately prior to nivolumab initiation (C1D1) and on therapy at cycle 2 day 1 and cycle 4 day 1. Peripheral blood was collected in 8 mL Vacutainer Cell Preparation Tubes, from which PBMCs were isolated by centrifugation and then cryopreserved. Purified CD4+ and CD8+ fractions were generated only in cases for which an additional PBMC sample was available. Magnetically labelled cells were depleted on LS columns in a quadroMACS separator, and the flow-through was collected as the purified fraction.

Genomic DNA was isolated using the Qiagen DNeasy kit from unsorted PBMCs as well as from negatively selected CD4+ and CD8+ fractions. Amplification of TCR beta CDR3 regions was done by immunoSEQ multiplex PCR with primers that anneal to V and J segments. A synthetic immune receptor repertoire was used to minimize amplification bias, and remaining bias was computationally removed after sequencing. The authors' analysis ran thus. Custom Python scripts were used to quantify repertoire diversity as the Shannon entropy index. The unsorted, CD4+ and CD8+ repertoires were each analyzed separately, with the exception of combined analyses, where CD4+ and CD8+ sequences were merged in silico. A clone counted as expanded when the clone's frequency after treatment rose at least 2-fold relative to C1D1, and clones undetected at baseline were given a pseudocount of 0.5. Singleton clones were defined as clones with 0 or 1 copy at C1D1, and non-singleton clones were defined as clones with 2 or more copies. Clones expanded in unsorted samples were assigned a CD4+, CD8+ or unknown annotation through matching of protein sequences in sorted samples from the same patient. Diversity changes from C1D1 to C4D1 were tested in paired samples using Wilcoxon tests. This is the immuneACCESS table as TCRdb keeps it, with only in-frame sequences that have V and J called. A part of the clones is gone; compared with another copy, unresolved V genes explain less than half, and the rest is unexplained. V, J and clone size derive from that table, while D and trimming were established from the DNA sequence. In all, the sample holds approximately 18,000 clones, and more than 60% of those were seen once. The ten largest clonotypes hold 1.5% to 2% of the sample.

This clone was counted a few times. It has no known antigen specificity. Base-call qualities are not available, and no considerably larger clone is one nucleotide away. The sequence was obtained from a human donor with classical Hodgkin lymphoma. The chain couples TRBV19 to TRBJ1-5; too little of a D gene remains to name it. The sequences come from CD4+ T cells from blood, collected before the fourth cycle of nivolumab. The sequenced DNA: TGTGCCAGTAGTATAGGTCGCAGAGTTGAGAATCAGCCCCAGCATTTT. This yields the protein CASSIGRRVENQPQHF.